This TCR beta chain was obtained from a study of blood T cell repertoires in COVID-19. In the study overall: The United States, Italy and Spain supplied acute and convalescent COVID-19 samples. Nucleic acid was either cDNA or gDNA, and it came from T cells, B-cell-depleted T cells, or PBMCs.

In the source study's methods: Amplification of reference gene primers was used by the study to estimate nucleated cell counts. Produced via immunoSEQ multiplex PCR; TCRdb's table is partial and in-frame only. Clone size and the V and J calls come from that table; the DNA yielded D and trimming. This sample yields some 270,000 clones, of which 70% to 90% are seen a single time; approximately 10% belongs to the top ten. Per germline, CDR1 ENHRY and CDR2 SYGVKD. There are 16 residues in the CDR3. V lost 10 bases and J lost 0; bases outside the gene matches: 10. The sequenced sample was peripheral blood. The receptor comes from a woman aged 70-85 years with acute or convalescent COVID-19. The chain joins TRBV10-3 to TRBJ2-3; 10 bases line up with TRBD2. The CDR3 nucleotides are TGTGCCACCGACGATACTAGCGGGGAAAGCACAGATACGCAGTATTTT. Encoded protein: CATDDTSGESTDTQYF.